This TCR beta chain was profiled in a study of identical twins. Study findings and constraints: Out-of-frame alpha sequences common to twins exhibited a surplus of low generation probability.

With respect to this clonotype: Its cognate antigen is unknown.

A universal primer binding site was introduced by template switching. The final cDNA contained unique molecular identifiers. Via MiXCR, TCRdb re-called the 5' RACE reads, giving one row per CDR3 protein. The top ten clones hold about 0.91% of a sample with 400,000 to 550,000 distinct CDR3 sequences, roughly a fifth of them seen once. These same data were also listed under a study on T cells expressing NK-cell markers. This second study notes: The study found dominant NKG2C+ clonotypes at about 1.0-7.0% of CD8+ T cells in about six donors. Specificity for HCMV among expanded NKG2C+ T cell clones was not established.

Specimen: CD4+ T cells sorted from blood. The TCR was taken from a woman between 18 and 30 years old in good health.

This CDR3 is CASSQEISGRGGQYF. In DNA form, the CDR3 reads TGCGCCAGCAGCCAAGAGATTAGCGGGAGAGGGGGGCAGTACTTC. The chain has TRBV4-3 and TRBJ2-7; TRBD2 aligns across 9 bases. The junction had 9 bases not matched to a gene; V was cut back by 0 bases and J by 9 bases. This CDR3 has 15 residues. Germline CDR1 LGHNA, CDR2 YSLEER.